This TCR beta chain was recovered during a study of T cell repertoires in cytomegalovirus infection. Overall study context: From public TCR beta signatures came an indication of both CMV infection and matching HLA type. General observations from the study: Summed frequency of shared TCR beta families picked out CMV carriers who also had the relevant HLA. The ex vivo response was dominated by HLA-C-restricted CMV-specific TCR beta clonotypes.

For this clonotype: The antigen remains undetermined.

This CDR3 has 15 residues. Germline V CDR1 and CDR2: SGHNT, YYREEE (reference sequence). V was trimmed by 0 bases and J by 4 bases, leaving 13 bases between them. TCRdb re-called the reads through MiXCR, storing one row per CDR3 protein. Here the sample spans some 320,000 distinct CDR3 sequences, more than 8% being singletons. Sequenced material: PBMCs. The TCR was taken from a human donor in good health (CMV status not recorded). Some clones in this sample may be carry-over from other donors' samples. This rearrangement joins TRBV5-4 to TRBJ1-1; D not certain. CDR3 region: CASSLAVSVGTEAFF. In nucleotides, the CDR3 is TGTGCCAGCAGCTTGGCCGTAAGCGTAGGCACTGAAGCTTTCTTT. Full variable domain (rest looked up from reference TRBV5-4 and TRBJ1-1): ETGVTQSPTHLIKTRGQQVTLRCSSQSGHNTVSWYQQALGQGPQFIFQYYREEENGRGNFPPRFSGLQFPNYSSELNVNALELDDSALYLCASSLAVSVGTEAFFGQGTRLTVV.